This T cell receptor beta chain was captured in a study of OX40 agonist ivuxolimab in advanced cancers. Study-level background: The patients' treatment was ivuxolimab, an agonistic anti-OX40 (CD134) antibody.

Only in-frame clones appear in the TCRdb table, and some are missing; sequencing was by immunoSEQ multiplex PCR. The sample has more than 65,000 clones, about 90% seen once. Blood was sampled at baseline, cycle 4 day 1, and cycle 7 day 1. The clonotype comes from an adult with an advanced solid tumor such as melanoma, head and neck, liver or kidney cancer. Source: CD4+ or CD8+ T cells sorted from blood, taken in a trial of the OX40 agonist ivuxolimab.

DNA for the CDR3: TGTGCCAGCAGCTTGGCCCAGTACACTGAAGCTTTCTTT. Translation gives CASSLAQYTEAFF. V and J are TRBV5-4 and TRBJ1-1, with unresolved D. The V end lost 0 bases, the J end lost 3 bases, and 6 bases lay between the germline ends. The germline V gene has CDR1 SGHNT and CDR2 YYREEE (reference sequence). This CDR3 has 13 amino acids.